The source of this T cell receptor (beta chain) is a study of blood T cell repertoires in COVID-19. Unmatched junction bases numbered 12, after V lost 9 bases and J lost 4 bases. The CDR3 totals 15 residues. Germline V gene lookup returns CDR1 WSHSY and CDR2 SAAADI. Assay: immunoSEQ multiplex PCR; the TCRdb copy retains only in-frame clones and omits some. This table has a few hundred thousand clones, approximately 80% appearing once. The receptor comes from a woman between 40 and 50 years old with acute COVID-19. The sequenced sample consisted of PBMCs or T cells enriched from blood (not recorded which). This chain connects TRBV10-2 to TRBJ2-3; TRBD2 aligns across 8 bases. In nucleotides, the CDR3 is TGCGCCAGTACGGAACAGCGGGGGTTGGCAGATACGCAGTATTTT. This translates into CASTEQRGLADTQYF.